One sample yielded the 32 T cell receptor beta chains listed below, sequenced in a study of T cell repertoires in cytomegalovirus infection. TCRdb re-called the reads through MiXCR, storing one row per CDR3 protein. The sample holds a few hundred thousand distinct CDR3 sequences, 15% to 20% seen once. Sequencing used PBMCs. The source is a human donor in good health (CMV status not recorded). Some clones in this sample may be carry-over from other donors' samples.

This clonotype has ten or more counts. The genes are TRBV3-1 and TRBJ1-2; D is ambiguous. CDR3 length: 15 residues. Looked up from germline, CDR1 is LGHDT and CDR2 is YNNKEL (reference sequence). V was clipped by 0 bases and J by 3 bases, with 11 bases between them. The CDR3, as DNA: TGTGCCAGCAGCCAAGATTCGCGGGCCTACTATGGCTACACCTTC. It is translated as CASSQDSRAYYGYTF.

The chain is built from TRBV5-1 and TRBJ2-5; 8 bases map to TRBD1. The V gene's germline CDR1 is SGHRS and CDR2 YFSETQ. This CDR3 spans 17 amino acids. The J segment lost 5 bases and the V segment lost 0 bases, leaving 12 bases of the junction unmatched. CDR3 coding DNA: TGCGCCAGCAGCTTGGCCTTTAACCCAGGGGGCTCGGAGACCCAGTACTTC. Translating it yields CASSLAFNPGGSETQYF.

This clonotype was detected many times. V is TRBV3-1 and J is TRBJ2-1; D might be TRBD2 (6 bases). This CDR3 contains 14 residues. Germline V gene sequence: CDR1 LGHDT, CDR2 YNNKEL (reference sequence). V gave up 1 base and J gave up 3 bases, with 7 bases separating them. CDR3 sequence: CASSQGGLYNEQFF. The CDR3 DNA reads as TGTGCCAGCAGCCAAGGGGGACTCTACAATGAGCAGTTCTTC.

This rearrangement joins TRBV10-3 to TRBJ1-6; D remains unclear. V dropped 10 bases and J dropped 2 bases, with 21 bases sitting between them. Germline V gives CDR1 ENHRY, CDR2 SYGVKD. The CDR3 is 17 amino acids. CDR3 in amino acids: CATQDLNLGTYNSPLHF. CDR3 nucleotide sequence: TGTGCCACCCAGGACCTTAACCTCGGCACCTATAATTCACCCCTCCACTTT.

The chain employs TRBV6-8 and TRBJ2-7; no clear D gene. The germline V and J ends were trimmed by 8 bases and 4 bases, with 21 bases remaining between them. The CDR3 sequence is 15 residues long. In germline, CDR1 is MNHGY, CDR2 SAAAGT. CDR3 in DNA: TGTGCCAGCCGAAAGGATTCAAGAAGCTTATACGAGCAGTACTTC. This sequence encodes CASRKDSRSLYEQYF.

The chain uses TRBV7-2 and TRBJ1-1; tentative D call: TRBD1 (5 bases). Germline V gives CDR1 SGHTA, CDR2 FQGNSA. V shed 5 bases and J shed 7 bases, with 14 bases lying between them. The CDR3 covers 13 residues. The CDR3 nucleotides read TGTGCCAGCAGCACCCAAACAGGTGTTGAAGCTTTCTTT. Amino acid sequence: CASSTQTGVEAFF.

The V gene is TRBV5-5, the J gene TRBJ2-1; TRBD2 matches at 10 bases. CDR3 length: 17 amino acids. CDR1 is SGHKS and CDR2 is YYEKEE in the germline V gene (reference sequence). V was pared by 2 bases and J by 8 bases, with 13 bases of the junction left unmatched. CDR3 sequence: CASSLPLSGGGGDEQFF. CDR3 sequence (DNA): TGTGCCAGCAGCTTACCCCTCAGCGGGGGGGGAGGGGATGAGCAGTTCTTC.

This chain's CDR3 is CASSESRSSYEQYF. The CDR3 nucleotides are TGCGCCAGCAGTGAGTCGAGATCGTCCTACGAGCAGTACTTC. The chain employs TRBV10-2 and TRBJ2-7; D gene unclear. The ends were cut back, 0 bases at V and 1 base at J, with 7 bases in the middle. Germline CDR1 and CDR2: WSHSY and SAAADI. This CDR3 contains 14 residues.

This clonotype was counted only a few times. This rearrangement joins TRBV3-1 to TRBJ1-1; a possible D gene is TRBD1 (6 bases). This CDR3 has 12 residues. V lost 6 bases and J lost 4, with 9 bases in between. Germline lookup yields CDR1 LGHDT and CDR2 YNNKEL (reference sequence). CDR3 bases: TGTGCCAGCAGACAGGGACCCACTGAAGCTTTCTTT. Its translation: CASRQGPTEAFF.

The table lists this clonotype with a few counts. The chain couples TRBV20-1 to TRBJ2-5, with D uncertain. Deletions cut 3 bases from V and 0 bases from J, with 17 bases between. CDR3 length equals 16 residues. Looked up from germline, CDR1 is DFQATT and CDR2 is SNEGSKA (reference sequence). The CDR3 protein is CSASMGWSFNQETQYF. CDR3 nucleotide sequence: TGCAGTGCTAGTATGGGTTGGTCGTTTAACCAAGAGACCCAGTACTTC.

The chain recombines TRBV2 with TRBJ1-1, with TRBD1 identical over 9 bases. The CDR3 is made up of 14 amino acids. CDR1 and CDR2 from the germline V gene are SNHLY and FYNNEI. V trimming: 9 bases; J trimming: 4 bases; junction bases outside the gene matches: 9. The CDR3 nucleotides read TGTGCCAGTACACAGGGGGCTGAGGTCACTGAAGCTTTCTTT. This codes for CASTQGAEVTEAFF.

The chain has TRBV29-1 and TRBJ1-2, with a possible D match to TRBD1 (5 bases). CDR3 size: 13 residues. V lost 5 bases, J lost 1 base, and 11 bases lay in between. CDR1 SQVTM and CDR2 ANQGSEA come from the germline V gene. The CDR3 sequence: CSVTAGINYGYTF. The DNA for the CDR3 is TGCAGCGTTACGGCAGGGATTAACTATGGCTACACCTTC.

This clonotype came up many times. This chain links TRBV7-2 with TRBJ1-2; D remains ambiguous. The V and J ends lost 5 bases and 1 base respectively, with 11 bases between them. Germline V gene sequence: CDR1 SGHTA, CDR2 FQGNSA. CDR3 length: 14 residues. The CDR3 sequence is CASSPDGFNYGYTF. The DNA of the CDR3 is TGTGCCAGCAGCCCAGACGGATTTAACTATGGCTACACCTTC.

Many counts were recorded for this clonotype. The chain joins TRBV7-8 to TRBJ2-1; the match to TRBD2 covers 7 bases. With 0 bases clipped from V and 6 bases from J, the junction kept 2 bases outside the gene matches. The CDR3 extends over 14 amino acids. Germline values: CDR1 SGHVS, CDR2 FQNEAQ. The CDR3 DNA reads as TGTGCCAGCAGCTTAGCGGGGGGGGGCAATGAGCAGTTCTTC. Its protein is CASSLAGGGNEQFF.

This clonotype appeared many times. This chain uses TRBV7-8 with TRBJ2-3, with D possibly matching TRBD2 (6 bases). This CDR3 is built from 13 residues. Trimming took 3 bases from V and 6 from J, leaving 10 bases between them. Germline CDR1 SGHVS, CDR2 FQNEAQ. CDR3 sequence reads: CASSFSDYDTQYF. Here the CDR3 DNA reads TGTGCCAGCAGCTTCTCGGACTATGATACGCAGTATTTT.

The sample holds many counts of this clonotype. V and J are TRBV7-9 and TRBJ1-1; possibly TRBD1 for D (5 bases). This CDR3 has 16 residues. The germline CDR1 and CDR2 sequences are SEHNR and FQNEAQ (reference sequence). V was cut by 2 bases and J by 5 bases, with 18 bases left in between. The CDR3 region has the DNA TGTGCCAGCAGCTTATTACCGGGACCCCAAGGGACTGAAGCTTTCTTT. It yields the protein CASSLLPGPQGTEAFF. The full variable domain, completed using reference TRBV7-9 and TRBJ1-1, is DTGVSQNPRHKITKRGQNVTFRCDPISEHNRLYWYRQTLGQGPEFLTYFQNEAQLEKSRLLSDRFSAERPKGSFSTLEIQRTEQGDSAMYLCASSLLPGPQGTEAFFGQGTRLTVV.

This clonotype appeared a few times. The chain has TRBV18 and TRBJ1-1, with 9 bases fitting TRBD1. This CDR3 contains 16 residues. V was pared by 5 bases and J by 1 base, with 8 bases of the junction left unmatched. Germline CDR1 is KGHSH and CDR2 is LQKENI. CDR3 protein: CASSMRQGEPNTEAFF. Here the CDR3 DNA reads TGTGCCAGCTCAATGAGACAGGGGGAACCGAACACTGAAGCTTTCTTT.

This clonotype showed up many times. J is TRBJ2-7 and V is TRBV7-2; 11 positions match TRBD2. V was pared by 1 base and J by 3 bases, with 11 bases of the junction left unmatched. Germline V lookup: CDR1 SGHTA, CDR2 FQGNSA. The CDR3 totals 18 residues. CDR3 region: CASSLDPRLAGKFYEQYF. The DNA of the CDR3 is TGTGCCAGCAGCTTAGACCCAAGACTAGCGGGGAAGTTCTACGAGCAGTACTTC.

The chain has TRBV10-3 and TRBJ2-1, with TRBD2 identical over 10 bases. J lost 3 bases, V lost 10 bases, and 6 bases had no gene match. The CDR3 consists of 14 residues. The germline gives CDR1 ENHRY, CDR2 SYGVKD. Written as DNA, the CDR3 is TGTGCCACCGATCTAGCGGGGGACTACAATGAGCAGTTCTTC. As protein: CATDLAGDYNEQFF.

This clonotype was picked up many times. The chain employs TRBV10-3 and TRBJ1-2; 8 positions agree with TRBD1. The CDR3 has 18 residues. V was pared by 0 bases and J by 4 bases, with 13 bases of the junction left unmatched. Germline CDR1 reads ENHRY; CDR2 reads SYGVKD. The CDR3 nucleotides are TGTGCCATCAGTGAGTCCGAGGGGACAGGTGAATTCCTCTATGGCTACACCTTC. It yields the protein CAISESEGTGEFLYGYTF.

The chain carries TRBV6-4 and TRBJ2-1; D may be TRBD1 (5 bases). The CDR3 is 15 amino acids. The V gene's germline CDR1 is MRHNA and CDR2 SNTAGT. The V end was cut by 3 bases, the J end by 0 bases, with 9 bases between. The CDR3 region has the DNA TGTGCCAGCAGTGAGACAGAGAGCTCCTACAATGAGCAGTTCTTC. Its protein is CASSETESSYNEQFF.

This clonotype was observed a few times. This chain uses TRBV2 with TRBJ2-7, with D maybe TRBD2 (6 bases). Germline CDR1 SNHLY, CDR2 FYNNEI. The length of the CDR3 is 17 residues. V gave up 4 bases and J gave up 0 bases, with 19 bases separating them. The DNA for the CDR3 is TGTGCCAGCAGTGCCCTGTCGGGGGTTCTATCCTCCTACGAGCAGTACTTC. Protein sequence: CASSALSGVLSSYEQYF. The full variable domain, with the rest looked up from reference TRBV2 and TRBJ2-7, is EPEVTQTPSHQVTQMGQEVILRCVPISNHLYFYWYRQILGQKVEFLVSFYNNEISEKSEIFDDQFSVERPDGSNFTLKIRSTKLEDSAMYFCASSALSGVLSSYEQYFGPGTRLTVT.

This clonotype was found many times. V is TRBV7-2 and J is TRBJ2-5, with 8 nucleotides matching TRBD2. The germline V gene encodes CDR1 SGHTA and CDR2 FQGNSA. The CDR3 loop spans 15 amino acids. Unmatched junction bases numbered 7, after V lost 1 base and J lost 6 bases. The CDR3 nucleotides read TGTGCCAGCAGCTTAGTCGGCGGGGGGACTCAGACCCAGTACTTC. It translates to CASSLVGGGTQTQYF.

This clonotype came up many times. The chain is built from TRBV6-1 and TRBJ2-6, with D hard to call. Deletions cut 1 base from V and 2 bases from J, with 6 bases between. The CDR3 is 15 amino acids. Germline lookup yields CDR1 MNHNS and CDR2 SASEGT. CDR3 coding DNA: TGTGCCAGCAGTGAAGTCGGTGCTGGGGCCAACGTCCTGACTTTC. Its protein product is CASSEVGAGANVLTF.

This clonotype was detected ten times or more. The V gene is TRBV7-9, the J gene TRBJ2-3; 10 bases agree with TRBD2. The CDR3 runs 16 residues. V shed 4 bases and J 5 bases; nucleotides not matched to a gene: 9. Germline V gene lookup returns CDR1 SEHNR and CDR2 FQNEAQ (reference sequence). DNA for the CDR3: TGTGCCAGCAGCTCCCGAAGCGGGGGGGCCGGAGATACGCAGTATTTT. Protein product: CASSSRSGGAGDTQYF.

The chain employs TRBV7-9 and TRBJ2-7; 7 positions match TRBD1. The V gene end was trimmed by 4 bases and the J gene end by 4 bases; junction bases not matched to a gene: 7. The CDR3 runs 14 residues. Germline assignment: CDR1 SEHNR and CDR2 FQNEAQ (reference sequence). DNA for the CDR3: TGTGCCAGCAGCTCTCCGACAGGGAGTTACGAGCAGTACTTC. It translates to CASSSPTGSYEQYF.

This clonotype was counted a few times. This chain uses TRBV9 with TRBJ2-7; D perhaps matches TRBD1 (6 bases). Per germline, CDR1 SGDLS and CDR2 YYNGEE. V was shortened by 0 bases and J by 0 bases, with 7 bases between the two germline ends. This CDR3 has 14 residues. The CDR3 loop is CASSVGTASYEQYF. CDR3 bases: TGTGCCAGCAGCGTAGGGACAGCCTCCTACGAGCAGTACTTC.

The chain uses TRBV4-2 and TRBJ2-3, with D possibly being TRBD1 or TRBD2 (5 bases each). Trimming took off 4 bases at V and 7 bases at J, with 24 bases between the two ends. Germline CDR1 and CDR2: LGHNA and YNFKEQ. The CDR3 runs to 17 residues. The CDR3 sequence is CASSPSLVGEQENTQYF. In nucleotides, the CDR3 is TGTGCCAGCAGCCCTAGTCTTGTGGGAGAACAGGAGAATACGCAGTATTTT.

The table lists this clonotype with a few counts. The CDR3 here is CASSTSASPLHF. DNA for the CDR3: TGTGCCAGCAGTACATCAGCGTCACCCCTCCACTTT. The chain couples TRBV12-3 or TRBV12-4 to TRBJ1-6; no reliable D call. The CDR3 extends over 12 amino acids. Trimming took 5 bases from V and 10 from J, leaving 9 bases between them.

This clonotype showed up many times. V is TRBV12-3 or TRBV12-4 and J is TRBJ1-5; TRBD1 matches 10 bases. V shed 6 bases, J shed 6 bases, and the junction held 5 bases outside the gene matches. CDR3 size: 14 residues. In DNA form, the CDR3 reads TGTGCCAGCAGCGACAGGGGGCTGGGTCAGCCCCAGCATTTT. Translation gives CASSDRGLGQPQHF.

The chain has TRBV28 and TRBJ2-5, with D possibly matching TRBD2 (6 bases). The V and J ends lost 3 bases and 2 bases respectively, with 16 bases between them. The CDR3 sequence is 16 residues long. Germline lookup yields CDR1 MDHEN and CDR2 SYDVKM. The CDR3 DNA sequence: TGTGCCAGCAGTTTTCTTTTTTCGGGGGTACAAGAGACCCAGTACTTC. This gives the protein CASSFLFSGVQETQYF.

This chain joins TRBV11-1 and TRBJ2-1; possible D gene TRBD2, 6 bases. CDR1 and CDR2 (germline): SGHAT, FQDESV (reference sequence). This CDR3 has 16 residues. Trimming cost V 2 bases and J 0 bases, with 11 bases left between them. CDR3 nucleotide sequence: TGTGCCAGCAGCTTAACGCGGGGTAACTCCTACAATGAGCAGTTCTTC. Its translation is CASSLTRGNSYNEQFF.